This passage covers 4 T cell receptor beta chains from one sample sequenced in a study of cytomegalovirus exposure and HLA in healthy donors (dated by TCRdb to about 2017). Libraries were built with the immunoSEQ multiplex PCR assay. The multiplex PCR relied on a mix of 60 forward primers for TCR Vbeta segments and 13 reverse primers for TCR Jbeta segments. TCRdb re-hosts the immuneACCESS table, in-frame sequences only. Its copies lack some clones; in the studies checked, an unresolved V gene accounts for under half of them, and the cause for the rest is not known. Per the sample table, the count is 200,000 to 250,000 clones. Of the sample, about 0.9% falls within the top ten clones. Material: PBMCs. The receptors derive from a woman younger than 45 in good health and CMV-seropositive.

The rearrangement joins TRBV6-5 to TRBJ1-1, with D possibly TRBD1 on 5 matching bases. The V end was cut by 7 bases, the J end by 1 base, with 13 bases between. Germline V CDR1 and CDR2: MNHEY, SVGAGI. The CDR3 is 14 residues long. The CDR3 here is CASTGRQGNTEAFF. CDR3 DNA: TGTGCCAGCACCGGGAGGCAGGGGAACACTGAAGCTTTCTTT.

With respect to this clone: Germline and junction disagree at one end, which may indicate a read error. V gene TRBV5-1 combines with J gene TRBJ2-2; 9 nucleotides line up with TRBD1. The length of the CDR3 is 15 residues. The germline V gene encodes CDR1 SGHRS and CDR2 YFSETQ. DNA of the CDR3: TGCGCCAGCAGCTTGGGGGACAGGGCTAACGGGGAGCTGCTTTTT. It is translated as CASSLGDRANGELLF.

The chain couples TRBV5-1 to TRBJ2-1, with TRBD2 matching 10 bases. Germline V lookup: CDR1 SGHRS, CDR2 YFSETQ. This CDR3 has 17 amino acids. Trimming cost V 2 bases and J 5 bases; bases outside gene matches: 10. The CDR3 loop reads CASSFPTGTSANNEQFF. The CDR3 DNA reads TGCGCCAGCAGCTTCCCTACCGGGACTAGCGCTAACAATGAGCAGTTCTTC.

The rearrangement uses TRBV6-5 and TRBJ2-7, with TRBD2 matching over 7 bases. CDR1 and CDR2 from the germline V gene are MNHEY and SVGAGI. The CDR3 has 14 amino acids. V dropped 3 bases and J dropped 0; count of bases not matched to a gene: 2. CDR3 sequence: CASSYERGSYEQYF. The CDR3 DNA reads as TGTGCCAGCAGTTATGAGCGGGGCTCCTACGAGCAGTACTTC.